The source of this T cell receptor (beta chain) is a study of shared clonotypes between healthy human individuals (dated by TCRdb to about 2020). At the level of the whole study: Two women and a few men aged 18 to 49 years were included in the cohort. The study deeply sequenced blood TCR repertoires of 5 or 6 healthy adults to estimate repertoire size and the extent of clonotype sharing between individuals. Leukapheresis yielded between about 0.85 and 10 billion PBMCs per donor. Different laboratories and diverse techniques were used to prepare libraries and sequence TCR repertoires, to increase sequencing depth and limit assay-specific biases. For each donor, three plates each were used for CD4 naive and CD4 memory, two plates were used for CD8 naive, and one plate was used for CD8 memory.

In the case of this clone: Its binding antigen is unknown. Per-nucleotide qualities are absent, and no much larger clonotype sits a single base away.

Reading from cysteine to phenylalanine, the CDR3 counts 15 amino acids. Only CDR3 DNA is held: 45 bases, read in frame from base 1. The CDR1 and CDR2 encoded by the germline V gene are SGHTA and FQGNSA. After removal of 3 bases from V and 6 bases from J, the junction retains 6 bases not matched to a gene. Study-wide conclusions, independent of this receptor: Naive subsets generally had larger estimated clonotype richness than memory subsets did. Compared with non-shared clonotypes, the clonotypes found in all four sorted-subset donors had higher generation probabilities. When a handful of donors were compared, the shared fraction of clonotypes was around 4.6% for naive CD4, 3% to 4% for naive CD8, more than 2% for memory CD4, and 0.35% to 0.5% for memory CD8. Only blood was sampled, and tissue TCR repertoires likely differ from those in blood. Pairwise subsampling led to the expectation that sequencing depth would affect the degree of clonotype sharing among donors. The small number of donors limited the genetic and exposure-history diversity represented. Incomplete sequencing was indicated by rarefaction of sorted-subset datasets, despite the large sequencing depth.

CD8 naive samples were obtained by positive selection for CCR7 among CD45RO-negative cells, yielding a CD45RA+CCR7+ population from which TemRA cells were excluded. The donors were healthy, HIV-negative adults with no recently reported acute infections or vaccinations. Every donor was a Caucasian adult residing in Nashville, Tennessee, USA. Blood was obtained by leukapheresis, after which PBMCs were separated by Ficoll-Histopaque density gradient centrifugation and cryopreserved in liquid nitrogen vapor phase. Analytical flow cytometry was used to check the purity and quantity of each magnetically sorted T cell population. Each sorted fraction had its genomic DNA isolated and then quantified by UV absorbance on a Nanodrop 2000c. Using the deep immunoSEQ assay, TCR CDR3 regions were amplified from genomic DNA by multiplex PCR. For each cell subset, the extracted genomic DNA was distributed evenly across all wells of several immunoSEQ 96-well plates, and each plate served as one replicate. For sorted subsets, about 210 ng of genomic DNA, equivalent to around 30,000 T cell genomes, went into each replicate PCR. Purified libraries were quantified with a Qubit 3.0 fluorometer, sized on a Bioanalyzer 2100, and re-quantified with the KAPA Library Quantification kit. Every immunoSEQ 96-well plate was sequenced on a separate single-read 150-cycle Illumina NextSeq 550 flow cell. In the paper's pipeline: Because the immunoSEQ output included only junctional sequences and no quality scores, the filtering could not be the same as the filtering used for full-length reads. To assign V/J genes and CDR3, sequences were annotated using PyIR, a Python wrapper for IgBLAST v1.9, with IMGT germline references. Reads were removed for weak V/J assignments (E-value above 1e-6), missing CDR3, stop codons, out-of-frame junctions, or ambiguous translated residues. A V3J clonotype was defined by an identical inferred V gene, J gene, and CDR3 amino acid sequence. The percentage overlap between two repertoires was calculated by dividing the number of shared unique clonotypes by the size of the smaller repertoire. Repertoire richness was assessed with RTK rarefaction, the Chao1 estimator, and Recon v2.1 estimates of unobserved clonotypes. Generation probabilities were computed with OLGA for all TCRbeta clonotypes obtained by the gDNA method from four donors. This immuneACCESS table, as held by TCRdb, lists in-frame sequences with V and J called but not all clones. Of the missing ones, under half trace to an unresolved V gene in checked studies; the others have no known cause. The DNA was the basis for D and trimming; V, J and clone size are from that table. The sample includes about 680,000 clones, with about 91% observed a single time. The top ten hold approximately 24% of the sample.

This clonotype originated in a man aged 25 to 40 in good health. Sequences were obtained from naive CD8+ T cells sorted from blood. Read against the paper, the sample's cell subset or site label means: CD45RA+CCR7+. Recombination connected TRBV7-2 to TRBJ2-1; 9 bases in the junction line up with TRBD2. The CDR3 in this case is CASSLAAGGGNEQFF. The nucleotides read TGTGCCAGCAGCTTGGCAGCGGGAGGAGGCAATGAGCAGTTCTTC.